Reported below is one T cell receptor (beta chain). Antigen unknown. Sequenced by immunoSEQ multiplex PCR; TCRdb stores in-frame clones only, minus some. Of 150,000 to 180,000 clones in the sample, 65% to 90% were seen once. This entry belongs to a study of cytomegalovirus exposure and HLA in healthy donors. General observations from the study: Some TCR beta chains (approximately 180 of them) were listed as cytomegalovirus-associated.

The J segment lost 10 bases and the V segment lost 5 bases, leaving 6 bases of the junction unmatched. Germline CDR1 MNHEY, CDR2 SVGAGI. This CDR3 contains 12 residues. The receptor was derived from a young man in good health and CMV-seropositive. Source material: PBMCs. The chain recombines TRBV6-5 with TRBJ2-7, with 9 bases fitting TRBD1. CDR3 in DNA: TGTGCCAGCAGTGCCGGACAGGGGAGACAGTACTTC. Residues: CASSAGQGRQYF.